This T cell receptor (beta chain) was recovered during a study of blood T cell repertoires in COVID-19 (dated by TCRdb to the early 2020s). Background on the whole study: Samples from collaborators originated in the United States, Italy and Spain and spanned both the acute and convalescent phases of COVID-19. The material from the prospective study consisted of cDNA or gDNA derived from T cells, B-cell-depleted T cells, or PBMCs. Deeply sampled blood TCRbeta repertoires from subjects exposed to, actively infected with, or recovered from COVID-19 were included in the dataset. The repertoires were made available in a free public database intended to serve as a resource for research on the immune response to SARS-CoV-2. The samples were drawn from two sources: the first 160 participants of the ongoing ImmuneRACE study, and over 1,000 subjects contributed by 6 global collaborators. A de-identified subject ID, COVID-19 status, age in years and sex were almost always included in the sample metadata. Where available, HLA class I and class II types were taken from metadata supplied by the sample provider and were not determined by assay-based typing.

The study at large found these results: The amount of clinical and demographic metadata varied by source and participant and was provided uncurated.

Whole blood was collected in K2EDTA tubes by collaborating institutions according to the institutions' own protocols. Collaborator samples were shipped for TCRbeta analysis as frozen whole blood, isolated PBMCs, or DNA extracted from either sample type. TCRbeta CDR3 regions were amplified from genomic DNA using the immunoSEQ Assay, a bias-controlled multiplex PCR. Under the source paper's analysis protocol: The number of nucleated cells in each sample was estimated by amplification of reference gene primers within the assay. Sequence reads were collapsed and filtered to measure the absolute abundance of every unique TCRbeta CDR3 rearrangement. For each sample, productive Simpson clonality was calculated as the square root of Simpson's diversity index across productive rearrangements. TCRdb retrieved this table from immuneACCESS and kept in-frame rearrangements only. Not all clones are present; in checked studies, unresolved V genes account for under half, and no reason is known for the remainder. V and J calls and clone size are copied from that table; D and trimming were computed from the DNA. The sample records 99,000 or so clones, 81% of which are singletons. Jointly, the top ten make up 30% to 45% of the sample.

In regard to this clone: Its binding antigen is unknown. One base away there is no much larger clone; base qualities are not given.

The germline V gene sets CDR1 to WSHSY and CDR2 to SAAADI. V is clipped by 4 bases and J by 4 bases, and the sequence between their germline boundaries is 17 bases long. The CDR3 has 16 amino acids, counting the end cysteine and phenylalanine. Kept here is only the CDR3 DNA, which spans 48 bases and is read in frame from base 1. Sequenced: peripheral blood. Recombination joined TRBV10-2 with TRBJ1-3; no D segment can be confidently identified. The sequence derives from a man older than 75 with acute or convalescent COVID-19. The nucleotide sequence reads as follows: TGCGCCAGCAGTGTGGCGGGAGGAGGTTCGGGAAACACCATATATTTT. Its amino acids are CASSVAGGGSGNTIYF.